This entry is about one T cell receptor (beta chain). This sample stems from a study of blood T cell repertoires in COVID-19. Sequencing used immunoSEQ multiplex PCR; TCRdb keeps in-frame clones, though not all of them. The sample has over 400,000 clones, around 85% seen once. Germline CDR1 is SGHRS and CDR2 is YFSETQ. The CDR3 consists of 12 residues. J lost 5 bases, V lost 3 bases, and 1 base had no gene match. Sequencing was performed on PBMCs or T cells enriched from blood (not recorded which). The receptor's source is a woman aged 60 to 75 who had recovered from COVID-19. V usage is TRBV5-1 and J usage is TRBJ2-5, with TRBD1 matching over 7 bases. This chain's CDR3 is CASSWDSETQYF. In DNA, the CDR3 is TGCGCCAGCAGCTGGGACAGCGAGACCCAGTACTTC. Based on the CDR3 plus reference TRBV5-1 and TRBJ2-5, the full variable domain is KAGVTQTPRYLIKTRGQQVTLSCSPISGHRSVSWYQQTPGQGLQFLFEYFSETQRNKGNFPGRFSGRQFSNSRSEMNVSTLELGDSALYLCASSWDSETQYFGPGTRLLVL.